The sequence of this TCR beta chain was determined in a study of cytomegalovirus exposure and HLA in healthy donors. Study overall: A prior analysis found about 110 million unique TCR beta sequences from around 180 million T cells. Broader study findings: A later analysis showed that HLA-associated TCR beta chains had undergone more clonal expansion than equally common others. Based on reports, TCR beta sequences accurately predicted HLA-A and HLA-B alleles for most subjects. Presence/absence results assume similar sequencing depth per donor, which may not hold.

As for this clone: The target antigen is unknown.

PCR used 60 Vbeta primers and 13 Jbeta primers. Measured with immunoSEQ multiplex PCR; TCRdb has only the in-frame clones, and not every one. The table records around 130,000 clones, 70% to 85% of them present only once. This receptor was taken from an older woman in good health and CMV-seropositive. Sequenced input: PBMCs.

The chain's CDR3 is CASSLRGTSGTDTQYF. The CDR3 DNA reads TGTGCCAGCAGCTTGAGGGGGACTAGCGGCACAGATACGCAGTATTTT. This rearrangement joins TRBV5-6 to TRBJ2-3, with TRBD2 matching 10 bases. The CDR3 runs to 16 residues. CDR1 is SGHDT, CDR2 YYEEEE, per germline. With V trimmed by 1 base and J by 1 base, 3 bases remained unmatched.